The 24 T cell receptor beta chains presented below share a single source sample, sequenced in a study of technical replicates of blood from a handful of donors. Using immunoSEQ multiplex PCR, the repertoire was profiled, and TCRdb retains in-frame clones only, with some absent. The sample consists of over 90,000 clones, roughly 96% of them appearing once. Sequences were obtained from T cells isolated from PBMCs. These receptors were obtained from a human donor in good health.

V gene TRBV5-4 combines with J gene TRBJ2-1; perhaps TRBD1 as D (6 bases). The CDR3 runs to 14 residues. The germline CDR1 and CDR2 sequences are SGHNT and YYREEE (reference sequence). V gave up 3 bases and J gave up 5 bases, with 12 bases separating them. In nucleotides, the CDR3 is TGTGCCAGCAGCTCCTTAGGGGACAACAATGAGCAGTTCTTC. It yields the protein CASSSLGDNNEQFF.

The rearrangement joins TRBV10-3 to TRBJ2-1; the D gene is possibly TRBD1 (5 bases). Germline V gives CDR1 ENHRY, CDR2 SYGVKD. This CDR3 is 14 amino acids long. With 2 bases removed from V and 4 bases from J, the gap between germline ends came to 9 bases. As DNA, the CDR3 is TGTGCCATCAGTGAGGACAGAGATTACAATGAGCAGTTCTTC. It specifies CAISEDRDYNEQFF.

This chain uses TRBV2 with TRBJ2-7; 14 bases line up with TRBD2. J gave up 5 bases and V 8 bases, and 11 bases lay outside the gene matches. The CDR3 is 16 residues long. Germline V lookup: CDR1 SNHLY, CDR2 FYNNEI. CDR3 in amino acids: CASGRLAGGARNEQYF. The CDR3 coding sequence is TGTGCCAGCGGTAGACTAGCGGGAGGGGCAAGGAACGAGCAGTACTTC.

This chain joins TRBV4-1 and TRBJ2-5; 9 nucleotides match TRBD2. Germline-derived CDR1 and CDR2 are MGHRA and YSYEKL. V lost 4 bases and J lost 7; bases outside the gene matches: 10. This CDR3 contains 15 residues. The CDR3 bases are TGCGCCAGCAGCCTTGGGACTAGCCTACGTGGGACCCAGTACTTC. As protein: CASSLGTSLRGTQYF.

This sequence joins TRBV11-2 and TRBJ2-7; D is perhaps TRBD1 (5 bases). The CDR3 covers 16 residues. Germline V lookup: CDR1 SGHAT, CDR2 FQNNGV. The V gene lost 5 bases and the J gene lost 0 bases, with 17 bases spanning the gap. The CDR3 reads CASSQRTEQGSYEQYF. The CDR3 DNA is TGTGCCAGCAGCCAGCGCACAGAGCAGGGCTCCTACGAGCAGTACTTC. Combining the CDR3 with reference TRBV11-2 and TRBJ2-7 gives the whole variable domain EAGVAQSPRYKIIEKRQSVAFWCNPISGHATLYWYQQILGQGPKLLIQFQNNGVVDDSQLPKDRFSAERLKGVDSTLKIQPAKLEDSAVYLCASSQRTEQGSYEQYFGPGTRLTVT.

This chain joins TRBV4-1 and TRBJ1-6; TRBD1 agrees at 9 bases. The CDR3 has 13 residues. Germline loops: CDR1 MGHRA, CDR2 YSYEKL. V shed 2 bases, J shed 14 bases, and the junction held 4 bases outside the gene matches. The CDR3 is CASSQTGGKALHF. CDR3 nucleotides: TGCGCCAGCAGCCAAACAGGGGGCAAGGCCCTCCACTTT.

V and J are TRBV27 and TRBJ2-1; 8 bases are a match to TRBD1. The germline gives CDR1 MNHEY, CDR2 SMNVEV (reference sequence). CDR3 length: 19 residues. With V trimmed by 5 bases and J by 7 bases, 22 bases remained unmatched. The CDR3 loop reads CASSPPLFLRTGFRNEQFF. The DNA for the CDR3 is TGTGCCAGCAGTCCCCCACTATTTCTTAGGACAGGGTTTCGTAATGAGCAGTTCTTC.

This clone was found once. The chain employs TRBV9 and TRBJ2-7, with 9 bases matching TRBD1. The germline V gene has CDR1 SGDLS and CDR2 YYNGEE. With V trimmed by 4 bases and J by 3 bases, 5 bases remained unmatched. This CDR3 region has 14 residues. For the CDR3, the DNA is TGTGCCAGCAGCACAGGGGGCTGGGACTACGAGCAGTACTTC. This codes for CASSTGGWDYEQYF.

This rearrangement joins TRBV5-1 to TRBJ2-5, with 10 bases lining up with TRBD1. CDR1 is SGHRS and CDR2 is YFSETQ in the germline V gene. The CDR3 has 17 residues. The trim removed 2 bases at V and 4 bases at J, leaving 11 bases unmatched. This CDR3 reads CASSFIIGQGVGETQYF. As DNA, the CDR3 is TGCGCCAGCAGCTTTATTATAGGACAGGGGGTAGGAGAGACCCAGTACTTC.

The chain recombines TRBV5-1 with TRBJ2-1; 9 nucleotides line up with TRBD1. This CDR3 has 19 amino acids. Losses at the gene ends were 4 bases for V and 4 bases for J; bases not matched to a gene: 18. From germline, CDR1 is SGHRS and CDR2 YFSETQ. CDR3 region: CASSKEGVGQGRRYNEQFF. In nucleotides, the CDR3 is TGCGCCAGCAGCAAGGAAGGCGTGGGACAGGGACGCAGGTACAATGAGCAGTTCTTC.

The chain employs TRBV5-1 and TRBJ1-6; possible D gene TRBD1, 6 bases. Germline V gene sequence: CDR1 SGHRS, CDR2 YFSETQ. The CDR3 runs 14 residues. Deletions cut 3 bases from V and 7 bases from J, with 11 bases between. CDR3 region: CASSWTVGNSPLHF. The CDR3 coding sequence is TGCGCCAGCAGCTGGACAGTAGGGAATTCACCCCTCCACTTT.

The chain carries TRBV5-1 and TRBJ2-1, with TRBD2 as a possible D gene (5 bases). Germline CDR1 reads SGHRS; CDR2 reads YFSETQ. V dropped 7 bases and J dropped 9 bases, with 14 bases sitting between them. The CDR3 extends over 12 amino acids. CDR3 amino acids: CASGQLGGEQFF. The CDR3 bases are TGCGCCAGCGGCCAACTAGGAGGTGAGCAGTTCTTC.

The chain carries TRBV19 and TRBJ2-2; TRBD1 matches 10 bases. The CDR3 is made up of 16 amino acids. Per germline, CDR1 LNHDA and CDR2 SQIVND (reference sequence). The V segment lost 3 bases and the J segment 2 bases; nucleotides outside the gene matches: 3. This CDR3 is CASSIGTGDNTGELFF. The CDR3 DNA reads TGTGCCAGTAGTATTGGGACAGGGGATAACACCGGGGAGCTGTTTTTT. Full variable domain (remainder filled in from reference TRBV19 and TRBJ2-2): DGGITQSPKYLFRKEGQNVTLSCEQNLNHDAMYWYRQDPGQGLRLIYYSQIVNDFQKGDIAEGYSVSREKKESFPLTVTSAQKNPTAFYLCASSIGTGDNTGELFFGEGSRLTVL.

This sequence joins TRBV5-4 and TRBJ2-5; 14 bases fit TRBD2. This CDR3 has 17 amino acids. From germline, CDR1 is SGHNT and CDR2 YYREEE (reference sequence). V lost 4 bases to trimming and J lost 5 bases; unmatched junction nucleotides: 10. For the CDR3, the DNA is TGTGCCAGCAGCCCGGGGACTAGCGGGAGAGAGGTTGAGACCCAGTACTTC. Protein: CASSPGTSGREVETQYF.

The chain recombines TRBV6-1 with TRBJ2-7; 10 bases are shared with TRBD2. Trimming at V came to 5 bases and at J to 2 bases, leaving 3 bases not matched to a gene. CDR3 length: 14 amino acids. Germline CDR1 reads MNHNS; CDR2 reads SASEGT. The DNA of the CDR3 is TGTGCCAGCAGTCGGACTAGCGGCGCCTACGAGCAGTACTTC. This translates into CASSRTSGAYEQYF.

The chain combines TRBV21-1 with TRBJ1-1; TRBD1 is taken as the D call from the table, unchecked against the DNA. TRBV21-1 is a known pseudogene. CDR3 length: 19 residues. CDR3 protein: CASSPSPTPRTGMNTEAFF. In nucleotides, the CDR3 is TGTGCCAGCAGCCCATCCCCGACCCCTAGGACAGGGATGAACACTGAAGCTTTCTTT.

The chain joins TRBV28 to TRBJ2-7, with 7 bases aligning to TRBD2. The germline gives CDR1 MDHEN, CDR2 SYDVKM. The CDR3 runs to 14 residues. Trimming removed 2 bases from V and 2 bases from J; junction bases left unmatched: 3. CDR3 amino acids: CASSLTSEAYEQYF. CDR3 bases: TGTGCCAGCAGTTTAACTAGCGAGGCCTACGAGCAGTACTTC.

The CDR3 protein is CATSTIGTGNYNEQFF. The CDR3 DNA reads TGTGCCACCAGCACAATTGGGACAGGGAACTACAATGAGCAGTTCTTC. The chain carries TRBV15 and TRBJ2-1; 9 bases align to TRBD1. After removal of 4 bases from V and 3 bases from J, the junction contained 7 bases not matched to a gene. Germline CDR1 is LNHNV and CDR2 is YYDKDF (reference sequence). The CDR3 extends over 16 amino acids.

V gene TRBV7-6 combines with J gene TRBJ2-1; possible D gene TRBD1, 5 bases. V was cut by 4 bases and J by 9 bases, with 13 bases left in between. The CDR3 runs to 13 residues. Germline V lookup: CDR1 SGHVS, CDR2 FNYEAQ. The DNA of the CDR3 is TGTGCCAGCAGCTCCGAAGGGGATAGTGAGCAGTTCTTC. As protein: CASSSEGDSEQFF.

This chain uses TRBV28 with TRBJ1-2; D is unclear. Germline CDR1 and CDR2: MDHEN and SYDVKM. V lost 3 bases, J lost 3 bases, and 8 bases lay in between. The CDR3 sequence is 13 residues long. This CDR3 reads CASSLVGDYGYTF. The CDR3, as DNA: TGTGCCAGCAGTTTGGTAGGAGACTATGGCTACACCTTC.

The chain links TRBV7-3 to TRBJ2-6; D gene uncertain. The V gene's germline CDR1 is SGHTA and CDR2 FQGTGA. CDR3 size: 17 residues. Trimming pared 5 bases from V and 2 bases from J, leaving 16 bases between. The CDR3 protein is CASSRSEQITGANVLTF. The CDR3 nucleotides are TGTGCCAGCAGCCGATCTGAGCAAATAACTGGGGCCAACGTCCTGACTTTC.

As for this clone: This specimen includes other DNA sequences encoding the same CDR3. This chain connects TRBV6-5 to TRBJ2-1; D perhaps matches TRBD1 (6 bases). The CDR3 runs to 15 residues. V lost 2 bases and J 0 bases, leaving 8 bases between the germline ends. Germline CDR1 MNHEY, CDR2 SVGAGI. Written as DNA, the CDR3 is TGTGCCAGCAGTTACAGGGGGAGCTCCTACAATGAGCAGTTCTTC. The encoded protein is CASSYRGSSYNEQFF.

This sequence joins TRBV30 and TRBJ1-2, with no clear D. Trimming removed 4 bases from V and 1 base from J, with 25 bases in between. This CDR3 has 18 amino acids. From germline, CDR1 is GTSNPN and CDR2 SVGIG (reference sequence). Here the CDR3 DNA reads TGTGCCTGGATACTCCTGGGTCCGGGCCTAGCGGGTAACTATGGCTACACCTTC. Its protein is CAWILLGPGLAGNYGYTF.

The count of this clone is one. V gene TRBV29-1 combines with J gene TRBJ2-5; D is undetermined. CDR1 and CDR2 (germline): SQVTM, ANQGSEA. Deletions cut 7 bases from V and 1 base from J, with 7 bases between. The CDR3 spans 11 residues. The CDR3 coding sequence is TGCAGCGCCCAGCGCCAAGAGACCCAGTACTTC. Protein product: CSAQRQETQYF.